Presented here are 5 T cell receptor beta chains from one specimen sequenced in a study of blood T cells in healthy people across ages. Primers used in a second PCR of about 7 to 11 cycles were a sample-barcoded 5' primer and a J-beta primer mix. TCRdb analysed the 5' RACE reads with MiXCR anew, one entry per CDR3 protein. The table shows more than 900,000 distinct CDR3 sequences, with 25% occurring only once. These data also featured in a second study, about T cells of mothers and their children.

Material: blood. The receptors derive from a girl under 10 years old in good health.

About this clonotype itself: An end of the junction differs from the germline gene, which may be a read error. V gene TRBV12-3 or TRBV12-4 combines with J gene TRBJ2-2; either TRBD1 or TRBD2 may fit D (6 bases each). This CDR3 spans 14 amino acids. CDR3 protein: CASMAQGGTGELVF. In DNA, the CDR3 is TGTGCCAGCATGGCACAGGGAGGAACCGGGGAGCTGGTTTTT.

This chain connects TRBV27 to TRBJ1-1, with D possibly matching TRBD1 (5 bases). There are 14 residues in the CDR3. Trimming stripped 3 bases from V and 1 base from J, with 9 bases between. The germline V gene has CDR1 MNHEY and CDR2 SMNVEV (reference sequence). CDR3: CASSFGRANTEAFF. CDR3 nucleotides: TGTGCCAGCAGTTTCGGCAGGGCGAACACTGAAGCTTTCTTT.

The chain joins TRBV24-1 to TRBJ2-2; D is uncertain. Germline V gives CDR1 KGHDR, CDR2 SFDVKD. This CDR3 has 16 residues. The V and J ends lost 0 bases and 3 bases respectively, with 10 bases between them. CDR3 protein: CATSDLGSSDTGELFF. The CDR3 nucleotides are TGTGCCACCAGTGATTTGGGCAGTTCGGACACCGGGGAGCTGTTTTTT.

In this sample, this clonotype turned up a few times. The J gene is TRBJ2-5, the V gene TRBV5-1; tentative D call: TRBD2 (6 bases). The CDR3 is made up of 16 amino acids. From germline, CDR1 is SGHRS and CDR2 YFSETQ. The V and J ends lost 0 bases and 5 bases respectively, with 17 bases between them. CDR3: CASSLVEGLSGETQYF. The CDR3 DNA follows: TGCGCCAGCAGCTTGGTAGAGGGCCTCAGCGGGGAGACCCAGTACTTC.

The rearrangement uses TRBV9 and TRBJ2-1; D remains ambiguous. V shed 0 bases and J shed 7 bases, with 14 bases lying between them. CDR1 SGDLS and CDR2 YYNGEE come from the germline V gene. The length of the CDR3 is 15 residues. CDR3 coding DNA: TGTGCCAGCAGCGTAGGTGGCTTCACGGGTAATGAGCAGTTCTTC. This sequence encodes CASSVGGFTGNEQFF.